The T cell receptor beta chain under discussion was sequenced for a study of T cells in Graves' hyperthyroidism and ophthalmopathy. General observations from the study: For ophthalmopathy, model prediction preceded onset by a median about 6.4 months.

Researchers took RNA transcripts and amplified the TCR beta CDR3 regions from them. The TCR CDR3 first-round RT-PCR relied on the HTBI primer set. TCRdb reanalysed the multiplex PCR reads using MiXCR and keeps one entry per CDR3 protein. The sample lists 500,000 to 600,000 distinct CDR3 sequences; more than 45% were seen once. CDR1 is KGHDR and CDR2 is SFDVKD in the germline V gene. The germline V and J ends were trimmed by 5 bases and 5 bases, with 9 bases remaining between them. The CDR3 loop spans 12 amino acids. This clonotype was picked up many times. Its antigen is still unknown. Uncontrolled infection, other autoimmune disease, pregnancy and lactation each barred patients from inclusion. Together with thyroid ultrasound, orbital computed tomography, serum thyroxine and TRAb, clinical symptoms were used for diagnoses.

The rearrangement links TRBV24-1 to TRBJ2-7; D is unclear. Sequences were obtained from peripheral blood or thyroid tissue (not recorded which). The clonotype originates from an adult woman with Graves' disease, either hyperthyroidism or ophthalmopathy (not recorded which). Here the CDR3 reads CATSAGPDEQYF. As DNA, the CDR3 is TGTGCCACCAGTGCAGGACCTGACGAGCAGTACTTC.